Included here is one TCR beta chain sequence, with context. The antigen is not known. The data were obtained in a study of T cell responses to AZD1222 COVID-19 vaccine. Study-level points and caveats: Repertoires were obtained solely post-peak T cell response.

Clones were sequenced by immunoSEQ multiplex PCR, and TCRdb holds only the in-frame ones, with some missing. The sample shows 40,000 to 60,000 clones, 65% to 85% of them seen only once. There are 15 residues in the CDR3. The germline V gene encodes CDR1 SGHAT and CDR2 FQNNGV. V lost 5 bases to trimming and J lost 0 bases, with 11 bases between them. V usage is TRBV11-2 and J usage is TRBJ1-3; D is perhaps TRBD1 (5 bases). The clonotype was recovered from an adult in good health. This material consisted of peripheral blood, taken on day 0 of MenACWY control vaccination. CDR3 nucleotides: TGTGCCAGCAGCCCTCGGGGCCACTCTGGAAACACCATATATTTT. Residues: CASSPRGHSGNTIYF.